The source of this T cell receptor (beta chain) is a study of blood T cell repertoires in COVID-19. Original data processing: By means of reference gene primer amplification, nucleated cell counts were estimated. Method: immunoSEQ multiplex PCR; TCRdb's copy keeps in-frame clones and lacks some. The V and J calls and clone size are taken from that table; D and trimming were inferred from the DNA. The table has 90,000 or so clones, approximately 89% seen once; the top ten hold approximately 5.2%. The length of the CDR3 is 13 residues. Germline trimming cut 9 bases from V and 4 bases from J; bases unmatched to any gene: 6. Germline CDR1 and CDR2: LNHDA and SQIVND (reference sequence).

Material: peripheral blood. The origin of this receptor is a woman older than 75 with active COVID-19. V gene TRBV19 combines with J gene TRBJ2-1; 7 positions agree with TRBD1. The CDR3, as DNA: TGTGCCAGCCAGGGACAGCTATACAATGAGCAGTTCTTC. Its translation: CASQGQLYNEQFF. The full variable domain, completed using reference TRBV19 and TRBJ2-1, is DGGITQSPKYLFRKEGQNVTLSCEQNLNHDAMYWYRQDPGQGLRLIYYSQIVNDFQKGDIAEGYSVSREKKESFPLTVTSAQKNPTAFYLCASQGQLYNEQFFGPGTRLTVL.